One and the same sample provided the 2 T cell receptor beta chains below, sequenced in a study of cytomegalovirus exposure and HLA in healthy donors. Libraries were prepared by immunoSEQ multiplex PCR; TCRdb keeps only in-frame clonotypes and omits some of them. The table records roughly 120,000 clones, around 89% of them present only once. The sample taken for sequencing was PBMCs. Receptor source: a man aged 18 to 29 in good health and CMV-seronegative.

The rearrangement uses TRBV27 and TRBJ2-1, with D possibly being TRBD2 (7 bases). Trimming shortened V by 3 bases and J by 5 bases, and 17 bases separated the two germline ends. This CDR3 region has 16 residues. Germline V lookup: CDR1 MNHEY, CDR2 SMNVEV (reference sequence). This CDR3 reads CASSLGGGRPHNEQFF. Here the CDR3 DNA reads TGTGCCAGCAGTTTGGGGGGCGGGAGACCTCACAATGAGCAGTTCTTC.

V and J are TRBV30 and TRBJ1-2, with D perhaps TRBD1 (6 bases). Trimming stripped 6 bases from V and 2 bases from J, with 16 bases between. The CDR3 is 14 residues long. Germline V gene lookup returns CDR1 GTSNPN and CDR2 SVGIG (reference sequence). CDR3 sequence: CACFRDQGNYGYTF. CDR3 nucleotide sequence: TGTGCCTGCTTCCGGGATCAGGGGAACTATGGCTACACCTTC.